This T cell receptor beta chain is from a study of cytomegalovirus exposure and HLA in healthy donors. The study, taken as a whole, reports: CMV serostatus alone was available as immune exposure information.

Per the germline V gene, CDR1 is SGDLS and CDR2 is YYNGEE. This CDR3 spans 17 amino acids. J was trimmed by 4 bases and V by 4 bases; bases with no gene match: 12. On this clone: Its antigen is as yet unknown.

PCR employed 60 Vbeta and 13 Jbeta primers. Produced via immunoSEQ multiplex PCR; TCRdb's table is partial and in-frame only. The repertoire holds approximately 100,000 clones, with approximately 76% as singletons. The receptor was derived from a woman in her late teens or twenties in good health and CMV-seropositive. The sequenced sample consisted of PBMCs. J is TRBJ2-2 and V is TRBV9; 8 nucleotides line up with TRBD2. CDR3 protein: CASSSPLGLALTGELFF. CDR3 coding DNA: TGTGCCAGCAGCTCTCCCTTAGGACTAGCCCTCACCGGGGAGCTGTTTTTT.